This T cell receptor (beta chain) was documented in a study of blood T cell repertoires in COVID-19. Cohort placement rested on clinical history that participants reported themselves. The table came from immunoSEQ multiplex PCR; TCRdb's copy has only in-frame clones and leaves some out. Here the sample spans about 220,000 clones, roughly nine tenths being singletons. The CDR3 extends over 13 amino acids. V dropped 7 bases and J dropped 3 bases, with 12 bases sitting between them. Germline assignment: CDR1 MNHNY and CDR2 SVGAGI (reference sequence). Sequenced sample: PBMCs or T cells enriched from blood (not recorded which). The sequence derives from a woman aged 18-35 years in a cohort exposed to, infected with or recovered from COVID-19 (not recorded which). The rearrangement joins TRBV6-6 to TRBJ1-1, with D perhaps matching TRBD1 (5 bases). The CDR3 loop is CASMGRVDTEAFF. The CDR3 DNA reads TGTGCCAGCATGGGCAGGGTGGACACTGAAGCTTTCTTT.